The next 32 T cell receptor beta chains were all read from a single sample in a study of CD4 and CD8 cells across lung adenocarcinoma regions. TCRdb re-called the PCR reads with MiXCR, one entry per CDR3 protein. Of about 19,000 distinct CDR3 sequences in the sample, 46% were seen once. Material for sequencing was CD4+ T cells from the margin of a lung tumor. The receptors here all came from a male donor with lung adenocarcinoma. The CD4 and CD8 labels of this study may be unreliable.

Points on this clonotype: A much larger clone differs by one base, so this may be a read error. The chain joins TRBV9 to TRBJ2-3; 11 nucleotides match TRBD2. This CDR3 contains 16 residues. Germline lookup yields CDR1 SGDLS and CDR2 YYNGEE. The CDR3 reads CANSAYSSGRIDTQYF. CDR3 DNA: TGTGCCAACAGCGCCTATTCTAGCGGGAGGATAGATACGCAGTATTTT. The complete variable domain, with remaining parts taken from reference TRBV9 and TRBJ2-3, reads DSGVTQTPKHLITATGQRVTLRCSPRSGDLSVYWYQQSLDQGLQFLIQYYNGEERAKGNILERFSAQQFPDLHSELNLSSLELGDSALYFCANSAYSSGRIDTQYFGPGTRLTVL.

V is TRBV27 and J is TRBJ1-1; D remains ambiguous. Looked up from germline, CDR1 is MNHEY and CDR2 is SMNVEV (reference sequence). Trimming removed 4 bases at V and 1 base at J, with 4 bases between. This CDR3 is built from 12 residues. The CDR3 coding sequence is TGTGCCAGCAGTTCCCGGAACACTGAAGCTTTCTTT. Encoded protein: CASSSRNTEAFF.

In its sample, this clonotype ranks as medium-sized. This chain joins TRBV6-5 and TRBJ2-3, with D perhaps given as TRBD1 or TRBD2 (5 bases each). Germline V lookup: CDR1 MNHEY, CDR2 SVGAGI. The length of the CDR3 is 15 residues. V shed 0 bases and J shed 4 bases, with 11 bases lying between them. DNA for the CDR3: TGTGCCAGCAGTTACTCGGGACCCCCCCCAGATACGCAGTATTTT. This sequence encodes CASSYSGPPPDTQYF.

This clonotype came up many times. V is TRBV6-5 and J is TRBJ1-5, with D possibly TRBD1 on 6 matching bases. Trimming cost V 4 bases and J 0 bases, with 10 bases left between them. CDR1 MNHEY and CDR2 SVGAGI come from the germline V gene. The CDR3 totals 15 residues. The CDR3 bases are TGTGCCAGCAGTTTACAGGGATTTAGCAATCAGCCCCAGCATTTT. Encoded protein: CASSLQGFSNQPQHF.

In its sample, this clonotype is medium-sized (0.01 to 0.1%). J is TRBJ2-1 and V is TRBV10-2; D may match TRBD1 or TRBD2 (6 bases each). Germline-derived CDR1 and CDR2 are WSHSY and SAAADI. V lost 9 bases, J lost 0 bases, and 9 bases lay in between. CDR3 length: 13 residues. As DNA, the CDR3 is TGCGCCAGGGGGGGCGTCTCCTACAATGAGCAGTTCTTC. Its protein is CARGGVSYNEQFF.

The table lists this clonotype with a few counts. The chain couples TRBV3-1 to TRBJ2-1, with TRBD2 as a possible D gene (5 bases). The CDR3 is made up of 13 amino acids. Looked up from germline, CDR1 is LGHDT and CDR2 is YNNKEL (reference sequence). The ends were cut back, 4 bases at V and 7 bases at J, with 11 bases in the middle. This CDR3 is CASSRFSGNEQFF. The CDR3 bases are TGTGCCAGCAGCCGGTTCAGCGGAAATGAGCAGTTCTTC.

The chain links TRBV27 to TRBJ2-5, with a possible D match to TRBD1 (5 bases). V lost 3 bases and J 6 bases, leaving 14 bases between the germline ends. Per the germline V gene, CDR1 is MNHEY and CDR2 is SMNVEV (reference sequence). The CDR3 is 14 amino acids. As DNA, the CDR3 is TGTGCCAGCAGTTTTTCTGGGGCCAAAAAGACCCAGTACTTC. Translating gives CASSFSGAKKTQYF.

The chain joins TRBV27 to TRBJ2-2; 9 bases line up with TRBD2. The trim removed 3 bases at V and 7 bases at J, leaving 6 bases unmatched. CDR1 and CDR2 from the germline V gene are MNHEY and SMNVEV (reference sequence). The CDR3 spans 15 residues. The CDR3, as DNA: TGTGCCAGCAGTTTGTCGCCTAGCGGGGTCGGGGAGCTGTTTTTT. Encoded protein: CASSLSPSGVGELFF.

This chain joins TRBV28 and TRBJ2-3; D possibly corresponds to TRBD1 (6 bases). The CDR3 totals 17 residues. CDR1 is MDHEN and CDR2 is SYDVKM in the germline V gene. V was shortened by 6 bases and J by 12 bases, with 31 bases between the two germline ends. CDR3 in DNA: TGTGCCAGCAGCACAGCCTCGGGGCTGGGGGACACAAATATTCAGTATTTT. Translating it yields CASSTASGLGDTNIQYF.

This clonotype was detected a few times. This chain uses TRBV15 with TRBJ2-3; no clear D gene. The CDR3 spans 16 residues. V was clipped by 0 bases and J by 2 bases, with 12 bases between them. Germline CDR1 is LNHNV and CDR2 is YYDKDF (reference sequence). The CDR3 sequence: CATSRDRNSLTDTQYF. CDR3 coding DNA: TGTGCCACCAGCAGAGATAGGAACTCCCTCACAGATACGCAGTATTTT. Variable domain in full (rest from reference TRBV15 and TRBJ2-3): DAMVIQNPRYQVTQFGKPVTLSCSQTLNHNVMYWYQQKSSQAPKLLFHYYDKDFNNEADTPDNFQSRRPNTSFCFLDIRSPGLGDTAMYLCATSRDRNSLTDTQYFGPGTRLTVL.

This sequence joins TRBV6-1 and TRBJ2-1; 7 nucleotides match TRBD1. The V segment lost 6 bases and the J segment 8 bases; nucleotides outside the gene matches: 7. CDR3 length equals 13 residues. The germline V gene has CDR1 MNHNS and CDR2 SASEGT. In DNA form, the CDR3 reads TGTGCCAGCAGCGACAGGGTTACCCATGAGCAGTTCTTC. It translates to CASSDRVTHEQFF.

Ten or more counts support this clonotype. V gene TRBV7-6 combines with J gene TRBJ2-1; possibly TRBD1 for D (6 bases). V shed 0 bases and J shed 10 bases, with 13 bases lying between them. CDR1 SGHVS and CDR2 FNYEAQ come from the germline V gene. The CDR3 has 14 amino acids. CDR3 nucleotides: TGTGCCAGCAGCTTAGCCTTGGGGGCGAACGAGCAGTTCTTC. Translating it yields CASSLALGANEQFF.

J is TRBJ2-2 and V is TRBV6-1; 9 bases map to TRBD2. The trim removed 0 bases at V and 4 bases at J, leaving 0 bases unmatched. Germline V gene sequence: CDR1 MNHNS, CDR2 SASEGT. This CDR3 region has 15 residues. The CDR3 nucleotides are TGTGCCAGCAGTGAAGCTAGCGGGAGCACCGGGGAGCTGTTTTTT. This translates into CASSEASGSTGELFF.

V and J are TRBV6-1 and TRBJ1-5, with a possible D match to TRBD1 (5 bases). Trimming removed 3 bases at V and 0 bases at J, with 12 bases between. The CDR3 sequence is 16 residues long. CDR1 is MNHNS, CDR2 SASEGT, per germline. CDR3 nucleotides: TGTGCCAGCAGTGACGAGGGGACGGCTAGCAATCAGCCCCAGCATTTT. It encodes CASSDEGTASNQPQHF.

This rearrangement joins TRBV27 to TRBJ2-5; 7 positions match TRBD1. V dropped 5 bases and J dropped 1; count of bases not matched to a gene: 13. Germline CDR1 is MNHEY and CDR2 is SMNVEV (reference sequence). This CDR3 has 17 amino acids. This chain's CDR3 is CASSAGRGGRGQETQYF. The CDR3 nucleotides are TGTGCCAGCAGTGCGGGCCGAGGGGGCCGTGGCCAAGAGACCCAGTACTTC.

The rearrangement links TRBV6-1 to TRBJ2-4; TRBD2 aligns across 8 bases. The CDR3 extends over 14 amino acids. CDR1 is MNHNS and CDR2 is SASEGT in the germline V gene. Trimming at V came to 11 bases and at J to 13 bases, leaving 19 bases not matched to a gene. The chain's CDR3 is CAGRVGGGRDTQYF. The CDR3 nucleotides are TGTGCCGGCCGTGTCGGGGGGGGCCGGGACACCCAGTACTTC.

This clonotype was seen repeatedly, ten times or more. This chain connects TRBV20-1 to TRBJ2-1, with D possibly TRBD2 on 5 matching bases. CDR1 is DFQATT and CDR2 is SNEGSKA in the germline V gene (reference sequence). V lost 5 bases and J 0 bases, leaving 14 bases between the germline ends. The CDR3 consists of 15 residues. The CDR3 nucleotides are TGCAGTGCTCTCTTAGCGAAGAGCTCCTACAATGAGCAGTTCTTC. Translated: CSALLAKSSYNEQFF.

This chain links TRBV6-1 with TRBJ2-5, with D possibly matching TRBD2 (5 bases). V was cut by 4 bases and J by 1 base, with 7 bases left in between. Per the germline V gene, CDR1 is MNHNS and CDR2 is SASEGT. The CDR3 runs to 13 residues. The CDR3, as DNA: TGTGCCAGCAGTGGCCGGGGCCAAGAGACCCAGTACTTC. Protein sequence: CASSGRGQETQYF.

The gene calls are TRBV29-1 and TRBJ2-7; TRBD2 agrees at 13 bases. The CDR3 runs to 15 residues. V lost 1 base to trimming and J lost 9 bases; unmatched junction nucleotides: 9. CDR1 is SQVTM and CDR2 is ANQGSEA in the germline V gene. The CDR3 here is CSVEGRGLAGDGQYF. The CDR3 region has the DNA TGCAGCGTTGAAGGGCGCGGACTAGCGGGAGATGGGCAGTACTTC.

About this clonotype: A read error is possible here, since a much larger clone lies one base away. The chain has TRBV6-1 and TRBJ2-7, with D perhaps given as TRBD1 or TRBD2 (7 bases each). Germline V lookup: CDR1 MNHNS, CDR2 SASEGT. CDR3 size: 11 residues. CDR3 sequence (DNA): TGTGCCAGCCAGGGGGGGGACGAGCAGCACTTC. Encoded protein: CASQGGDEQHF.

Many counts were recorded for this clonotype. A much larger clone differs from this one at a single base, so this may be a read error. The CDR3 loop is CASSWPSGGRSEQYF. The CDR3 coding sequence is TGTGCCAGCAGTTGGCCTAGCGGGGGTCGCAGTGAGCAGTACTTC. The chain links TRBV28 to TRBJ2-4; TRBD2 matches 10 bases. Germline CDR1 MDHEN, CDR2 SYDVKM. This CDR3 comprises 15 residues. The V and J ends lost 4 bases and 13 bases, in that order; junction bases with no gene match: 13. Using reference TRBV28 and TRBJ2-4 for the parts outside the CDR3, the full variable domain is DVKVTQSSRYLVKRTGEKVFLECVQDMDHENMFWYRQDPGLGLRLIYFSYDVKMKEKGDIPEGYSVSREKKERFSLILESASTNQTSMYLCASSWPSGGRSEQYFGAGTRLSVL.

The V gene is TRBV10-3, the J gene TRBJ2-5, with D unclear. V was pared by 4 bases and J by 11 bases, with 11 bases between. Germline V gives CDR1 ENHRY, CDR2 SYGVKD. CDR3 length: 11 residues. DNA of the CDR3: TGTGCCATCAGTGTGGGAAATGAGCAGTACTTC. Amino acids: CAISVGNEQYF.

This clonotype was counted between two and nine times. The V gene is TRBV7-2, the J gene TRBJ1-4, with D unclear. CDR1 is SGHTA and CDR2 is FQGNSA in the germline V gene. This CDR3 region has 12 residues. Trimming removed 1 base from V and 4 bases from J, with 1 base in between. CDR3 residues: CASSLVNEKLFF. The CDR3 bases are TGTGCCAGCAGCTTAGTTAATGAAAAACTGTTTTTT.

Here the CDR3 reads CASSLVRNDDTQYF. The CDR3 DNA reads TGTGCCAGCAGCTTGGTTAGAAATGATGATACGCAGTATTTT. The chain recombines TRBV7-2 with TRBJ2-3; D call uncertain. CDR3 size: 14 residues. Germline CDR1 is SGHTA and CDR2 is FQGNSA. V was clipped by 3 bases and J by 6 bases, with 13 bases between them.

This clonotype is categorized as medium-sized. V is TRBV27 and J is TRBJ2-3; D not resolved. The germline V gene has CDR1 MNHEY and CDR2 SMNVEV (reference sequence). Trimming cost V 6 bases and J 1 base, with 11 bases left between them. CDR3 size: 14 residues. The CDR3 coding sequence is TGTGCCAGCAGGGGCTTGATGGGCACAGATACGCAGTATTTT. As protein: CASRGLMGTDTQYF.

This clonotype was seen just once. V is TRBV6-1 and J is TRBJ2-4; 10 bases fit TRBD2. The closer fit of TRBJ2-5 to the DNA end suggests the J call may be wrong. Germline CDR1 reads MNHNS; CDR2 reads SASEGT. This CDR3 region has 14 residues. As DNA, the CDR3 is TGTGCCAGCTCAGCGGGAGGGCCATGGGAGACCCAGTACTTC. Translation gives CASSAGGPWETQYF.

Points on this clonotype: Being one base from a much bigger clone, this may be a read error. The V and J genes are TRBV6-1 and TRBJ2-5; 14 nucleotides align to TRBD2. Germline V CDR1 and CDR2: MNHNS, SASEGT. The trim removed 7 bases at V and 11 bases at J, leaving 15 bases unmatched. The CDR3 spans 16 residues. The CDR3 sequence is CASKTPGLAGAIEQYF. DNA for the CDR3: TGTGCCAGCAAAACCCCGGGACTAGCGGGAGCGATTGAGCAGTACTTC.

Turning to this clonotype: Germline and junction disagree at one end, which may indicate a read error. The rearrangement links TRBV10-2 to TRBJ2-3, with D tentatively TRBD1 or TRBD2 (7 bases each). The CDR3 runs to 14 residues. The germline gives CDR1 WSHSY, CDR2 SAAADI. The CDR3 DNA is TGCGGCAGCAGGGGGGTGGGAGGGGAAGATACGCAGTACTTT. Protein: CGSRGVGGEDTQYF.

The V and J genes are TRBV6-5 and TRBJ2-5, with 8 bases fitting TRBD1. The J call may be wrong; the DNA end is better matched by TRBJ2-7. This CDR3 is built from 15 residues. Germline V gene lookup returns CDR1 MNHEY and CDR2 SVGAGI. CDR3 in DNA: TGTGCCAGCAGTTACTCGACAGGGGCAGGCTACGAGCAGTACTTC. Its protein is CASSYSTGAGYEQYF.

This clonotype was seen more than once but under ten times. This chain connects TRBV6-1 to TRBJ2-3, with D perhaps assigned TRBD1 or TRBD2 (5 bases each). Germline V gene data show CDR1 as MNHNS and CDR2 as SASEGT. Between the trimmed V and J ends, which lost 11 bases and 6 bases, there was a span of 15 bases. The CDR3 is 12 amino acids. The DNA for the CDR3 is TGTGCCGTCCCTCCGGGACGTGATACGCAGTATTTT. It is translated as CAVPPGRDTQYF.

This chain links TRBV20-1 with TRBJ1-6; D is undetermined. From germline, CDR1 is DFQATT and CDR2 SNEGSKA (reference sequence). Trimming removed 0 bases from V and 7 bases from J, with 7 bases in between. This CDR3 is built from 13 residues. The CDR3 reads CSARDAGNSPLHF. For the CDR3, the DNA is TGCAGTGCTAGAGACGCGGGGAATTCACCCCTCCACTTT.

This clonotype was counted at least ten times. The rearrangement links TRBV10-1 to TRBJ2-7; D is undetermined. V lost 3 bases to trimming and J lost 2 bases, with 5 bases between them. The CDR3 consists of 12 residues. Germline assignment: CDR1 WNHNN and CDR2 SYGVQD (reference sequence). CDR3 loop: CASSDSAYEQYF. In nucleotides, the CDR3 is TGCGCCAGCAGTGACAGCGCCTACGAGCAGTACTTC.